Listed below are T cell receptor beta chains from one sample, sequenced in a study of CD8 T cells in Susac syndrome. Via MiXCR, TCRdb re-called the immunoSEQ multiplex PCR reads, giving one row per CDR3 protein. The sample yields 300,000 to 350,000 distinct CDR3 sequences, approximately 90% seen once. The sample was CD4+ T cells from PBMCs. Receptors were obtained from a human donor with multiple sclerosis. CDR3s include the opening cysteine and the closing phenylalanine or tryptophan. D genes are given only for firm matches. Size is stated for part of the rows, as once, few or many counts, or as a class when the clone is expanded.

J gene: TRBJ2-7; clone size: .; D gene: .; V gene: TRBV14; CDR3 DNA: TGTGCCAGCAGCCAAGTCCTGACTACCGAGCAGTACTTC; CDR3 protein: CASSQVLTTEQYF
J gene: TRBJ1-1; clone size: .; D gene: .; V gene: TRBV6-2/TRBV6-3; CDR3 DNA: TGTGCCAGCAGTTTTGCGGGGATAAAGACTGAAGCTTTCTTT; CDR3 protein: CASSFAGIKTEAFF
J gene: TRBJ2-3; clone size: .; D gene: .; V gene: TRBV29-1; CDR3 DNA: TGCAGCGCCGAGTCCCGGGACGGAAGCACAGATACGCAGTATTTT; CDR3 protein: CSAESRDGSTDTQYF
J gene: TRBJ2-1; clone size: .; D gene: .; V gene: TRBV6-6; CDR3 DNA: TGTGCCAGCAGTTATTTACTAGGGAACAATGAGCAGTTCTTC; CDR3 protein: CASSYLLGNNEQFF
J gene: TRBJ1-3; clone size: .; D gene: .; V gene: TRBV7-9; CDR3 DNA: TGTGCCAGCAGCGATCCGGGCCTTCTCTCTGGAAACACCATATATTTT; CDR3 protein: CASSDPGLLSGNTIYF
J gene: TRBJ1-2; clone size: .; D gene: TRBD1; V gene: TRBV5-1; CDR3 DNA: TGCGCCAGCAGCCTGGGACAGCTAGCCTATGGCTACACCTTC; CDR3 protein: CASSLGQLAYGYTF
J gene: TRBJ2-1; clone size: once; D gene: TRBD2; V gene: TRBV3-1; CDR3 DNA: TGTGCCAGCAGCCAAGAGGGGGGGATAGCGGGGGTAAGACGCTCCTACAATGAGCAGTTCTTC; CDR3 protein: CASSQEGGIAGVRRSYNEQFF
J gene: TRBJ2-3; clone size: .; D gene: .; V gene: TRBV3-1; CDR3 DNA: TGTGCCAGCAGCGCGCGGGGACTGAGCACAGATACGCAGTATTTT; CDR3 protein: CASSARGLSTDTQYF
J gene: TRBJ2-3; clone size: .; D gene: .; V gene: TRBV19; CDR3 DNA: TGTGCCAGTAGGAGAGGGGTGGTAGCGGCTAGCACAGATACGCAGTATTTT; CDR3 protein: CASRRGVVAASTDTQYF
J gene: TRBJ1-1; clone size: .; D gene: .; V gene: TRBV19; CDR3 DNA: TGTGCCAGTAGTCCACTGCTCCCAATGAACACTGAAGCTTTCTTT; CDR3 protein: CASSPLLPMNTEAFF
J gene: TRBJ1-5; clone size: .; D gene: .; V gene: TRBV24-1; CDR3 DNA: TGTGCCACCAGTGATGGTAGGAAGGCCCAGCCCCAGCATTTT; CDR3 protein: CATSDGRKAQPQHF
J gene: TRBJ1-1; clone size: .; D gene: .; V gene: TRBV12-3/TRBV12-4; CDR3 DNA: TGTGCCAGCAGATCGGGTTTGACTGAAGCTTTCTTT; CDR3 protein: CASRSGLTEAFF
J gene: TRBJ2-1; clone size: .; D gene: TRBD2; V gene: TRBV10-2; CDR3 DNA: TGCGCCAGCAGTGACCCTAGCGGGGAGCAGTTCTTC; CDR3 protein: CASSDPSGEQFF
J gene: TRBJ2-3; clone size: .; D gene: .; V gene: TRBV5-4; CDR3 DNA: TGTGCCAGCAGCCGGGATGGCGGGGCGAACACAGATACGCAGTATTTT; CDR3 protein: CASSRDGGANTDTQYF
J gene: TRBJ1-5; clone size: .; D gene: TRBD1; V gene: TRBV18; CDR3 DNA: TGTGCCAGCTCACCACAGGCAGGGGGCTTAGAACAGCCCCAGCATTTT; CDR3 protein: CASSPQAGGLEQPQHF
J gene: TRBJ1-3; clone size: .; D gene: .; V gene: TRBV29-1; CDR3 DNA: TGCAGCGTTGAGGGGCTTGGGAACACCATATATTTT; CDR3 protein: CSVEGLGNTIYF
J gene: TRBJ2-5; clone size: .; D gene: .; V gene: TRBV29-1; CDR3 DNA: TGCAGCGCCGAGACTCCTGGAGAGACCCAGTACTTC; CDR3 protein: CSAETPGETQYF
J gene: TRBJ2-2; clone size: .; D gene: TRBD2; V gene: TRBV4-3; CDR3 DNA: TGCGCCAGCAGCCAAGATTCGGTTCTAGCGGGAGCGAACACCGGGGAGCTGTTTTTT; CDR3 protein: CASSQDSVLAGANTGELFF
J gene: TRBJ2-5; clone size: .; D gene: .; V gene: TRBV11-3; CDR3 DNA: TGTGCCAGCAGCTTAATAAGGTCGCAAGAGACCCAGTACTTC; CDR3 protein: CASSLIRSQETQYF
J gene: TRBJ1-2; clone size: .; D gene: .; V gene: TRBV11-2; CDR3 DNA: TGTGCCAGCAGCAGCGTCCTACGCTACGGCTACACCTTC; CDR3 protein: CASSSVLRYGYTF
J gene: TRBJ1-1; clone size: .; D gene: .; V gene: TRBV9; CDR3 DNA: TGTGCCAGCACGCCTCCCCGGGACACATCTTTCTTT; CDR3 protein: CASTPPRDTSFF
J gene: TRBJ1-5; clone size: .; D gene: .; V gene: TRBV27; CDR3 DNA: TGTGCCAGCAGTTTATCTAGGGATGAACCCCAGCATTTT; CDR3 protein: CASSLSRDEPQHF
J gene: TRBJ1-1; clone size: once; D gene: .; V gene: TRBV30; CDR3 DNA: TGTGCCTGGAGTCCTACAGGGAGGGGAGCTTTCTTT; CDR3 protein: CAWSPTGRGAFF
J gene: TRBJ2-7; clone size: .; D gene: .; V gene: TRBV11-2; CDR3 DNA: TGTGCCAGCAGCTTAGGGGCTCTTTCCTACGAGCAGTACTTC; CDR3 protein: CASSLGALSYEQYF
J gene: TRBJ2-3; clone size: .; D gene: .; V gene: TRBV7-3; CDR3 DNA: TGTGCCAGCAGCTTAATACCGAGTGATACGCAGTATTTT; CDR3 protein: CASSLIPSDTQYF
J gene: TRBJ2-1; clone size: .; D gene: TRBD2; V gene: TRBV5-4; CDR3 DNA: TGTGCCAGCAGTTCGACTAGCGGAAGCTCCTACAATGAGCAGTTCTTC; CDR3 protein: CASSSTSGSSYNEQFF
J gene: TRBJ2-1; clone size: .; D gene: .; V gene: TRBV12-3/TRBV12-4; CDR3 DNA: TGTGCCAGCAGTTTACTAGTCCCCTACAATGAGCAGTTCTTC; CDR3 protein: CASSLLVPYNEQFF